This T cell receptor beta chain was retrieved from a study of glioma-infiltrating T cells after dendritic cell vaccination. As for the study in general: Dendritic cell vaccine was injected intradermally three times, biweekly. Overall study findings and caveats: Few patients contributed both blood and tumor specimens.

Generated by immunoSEQ multiplex PCR, the TCRdb table keeps only in-frame clones and is missing some. The profile shows tens of thousands of clones, around 84% of them singletons. In the case of this clone: Its antigen is not identified.

The sequenced sample was blood, obtained before dendritic cell vaccination. The origin of this receptor is a human donor with glioblastoma.

Here the CDR3 reads CASSDQGLALAYEQYF. The CDR3 DNA reads TGTGCCAGCAGTGATCAGGGACTCGCACTGGCCTACGAGCAGTACTTC. The V and J genes are TRBV6-1 and TRBJ2-7; D possibly corresponds to TRBD2 (6 bases). The V gene lost 3 bases and the J gene lost 2 bases, with 17 bases spanning the gap. CDR3 length: 16 residues. Per germline, CDR1 MNHNS and CDR2 SASEGT.